This TCR beta chain was documented in a study of blood T cell repertoires in COVID-19 (dated by TCRdb to the early 2020s). Notes on the research overall: Samples covering the acute and convalescent phases of COVID-19 were provided by collaborators in the United States, Italy and Spain. The material from the prospective study consisted of cDNA or gDNA derived from T cells, B-cell-depleted T cells, or PBMCs. The dataset comprised deeply sampled blood TCRbeta repertoires from subjects exposed to, actively infected with, or recovered from COVID-19. The repertoires were made available in a free public database intended to serve as a resource for research on the immune response to SARS-CoV-2. Samples came from the ongoing ImmuneRACE study (first 160 participants) plus 1,254 subjects from 6 global collaborators. The sample metadata nearly always contained a de-identified subject ID, COVID-19 status, age in years and sex. Where available, HLA class I and class II types were taken from metadata supplied by the sample provider and were not determined by assay-based typing. What the research found in general, with its limitations: Clinical and demographic metadata were provided uncurated, with the amount varying by source and participant.

CDR3 length: 12 amino acids, cysteine to phenylalanine. Only the CDR3 region is kept as DNA, spanning 36 bases read in frame from base 1. CDR1 and CDR2 are read off the germline V gene as ENHRY and SYGVKD. Between the V and J ends, shortened by 6 bases and 4 bases respectively, the junction contains 10 bases. This clone was seen a handful of times. Its cognate antigen has yet to be identified. One base away there is no much larger clone; base qualities are not given. The immunoSEQ Assay, a bias-controlled multiplex PCR, was used to amplify TCRbeta CDR3 regions from genomic DNA. The source study handled its data this way. The number of nucleated cells in each sample was estimated from the amplification of reference gene primers within the assay. Sequence reads were collapsed and filtered to measure the absolute abundance of every unique TCRbeta CDR3 rearrangement. For each sample, productive Simpson clonality was calculated as the square root of Simpson's diversity index over productive rearrangements. TCRdb holds this immuneACCESS table with in-frame rearrangements only. Some clones are missing; in checked studies, unresolved V genes explain under half, and the rest has no known cause. The D gene and trimming were derived from the DNA, and the V and J assignments and clone size from that table. For this sample the table gives 210,000 or so clones, of which 90% were detected only once. Clones ranked in the top ten supply 0.62% of the sample.

Whole blood was collected in K2EDTA tubes by collaborating institutions according to the institutions' own protocols. Collaborator samples were shipped for TCRbeta analysis as frozen whole blood, isolated PBMCs, or DNA extracted from either sample type. The sample comprised peripheral blood. This receptor was taken from a man in his fifties or sixties with acute or convalescent COVID-19. The rearranged segments are TRBV10-3 and TRBJ2-7; the D gene is perhaps TRBD2, on 5 matching bases. The DNA reads as follows: TGTGCCATCAGAGGCCGGGGATACGAGCAGTACTTC. The translation is CAIRGRGYEQYF.